Each of the 20 T cell receptor beta chains below was sequenced from the same sample in a study of blood T cell repertoires in COVID-19. TCRdb's table, derived via immunoSEQ multiplex PCR, lists solely in-frame clones and lacks some. Among 65,000 to 90,000 clones, roughly 80% were seen once, and the ten largest hold around 30%. Sample: peripheral blood. The receptors come from a human donor in a cohort sampled during active COVID-19.

The chain combines TRBV18 with TRBJ1-2, with 9 bases aligning to TRBD1. Germline V lookup: CDR1 KGHSH, CDR2 LQKENI. The CDR3 has 15 amino acids. Trimming took 3 bases from V and 4 from J; bases not matched to a gene: 6. The CDR3 DNA is TGTGCCAGCTCACCGGCCGGGACAGGGATCTATGGCTACACCTTC. Translation gives CASSPAGTGIYGYTF.

The rearrangement links TRBV12-5 to TRBJ1-1, with TRBD1 as a possible D gene (5 bases). Between the trimmed V and J ends, which lost 9 bases and 10 bases, there was a span of 18 bases. Germline CDR1 and CDR2: LGHNT and FRNRAP. The CDR3 loop spans 12 amino acids. The chain's CDR3 is CASGSDSVGAFF. In DNA, the CDR3 is TGTGCTAGCGGGTCTGACAGTGTGGGAGCTTTCTTT.

In its sample, this clone was seen once. The chain carries TRBV18 and TRBJ2-3; 7 nucleotides line up with TRBD2. The length of the CDR3 is 16 residues. The germline V gene has CDR1 KGHSH and CDR2 LQKENI. J was trimmed by 2 bases and V by 2 bases; bases with no gene match: 7. DNA of the CDR3: TGTGCCAGCTCACCAATTCCTAGCGGTGCCACAGATACGCAGTATTTT. Its protein is CASSPIPSGATDTQYF. Drawing the rest from reference TRBV18 and TRBJ2-3, the complete variable domain is NAGVMQNPRHLVRRRGQEARLRCSPMKGHSHVYWYRQLPEEGLKFMVYLQKENIIDESGMPKERFSAEFPKEGPSILRIQQVVRGDSAAYFCASSPIPSGATDTQYFGPGTRLTVL.

This rearrangement joins TRBV28 to TRBJ1-2; 7 nucleotides line up with TRBD1. Germline CDR1 MDHEN, CDR2 SYDVKM. The ends lost 2 bases at V and 4 bases at J; junction bases unmatched: 4. This CDR3 region has 14 residues. For the CDR3, the DNA is TGTGCCAGCAGTTTAAGGAGACAGGGCTATGGCTACACCTTC. Protein product: CASSLRRQGYGYTF.

This chain connects TRBV5-1 to TRBJ2-3, with D perhaps TRBD2 (6 bases). In germline, CDR1 is SGHRS, CDR2 YFSETQ. V lost 0 bases and J lost 1, with 12 bases in between. The CDR3 is 16 amino acids. CDR3 sequence (DNA): TGCGCCAGCAGCTTGGTAGGTAGCGGCCGCACAGATACGCAGTATTTT. This codes for CASSLVGSGRTDTQYF.

V and J are TRBV6-5 and TRBJ1-6; TRBD1 matches at 8 bases. The CDR3 spans 15 residues. Per the germline V gene, CDR1 is MNHEY and CDR2 is SVGAGI. V lost 5 bases, J lost 7 bases, and 7 bases stayed unmatched. The CDR3, as DNA: TGTGCCAGCAGTACAGGGGGAGGAGGAAATTCACCCCTCCACTTT. Translating it yields CASSTGGGGNSPLHF.

This chain uses TRBV6-5 with TRBJ2-1, with a weak D call TRBD2 (6 bases). This CDR3 has 12 amino acids. V lost 8 bases to trimming and J lost 2 bases, with 7 bases between them. The germline V gene has CDR1 MNHEY and CDR2 SVGAGI. The CDR3 spells CASPGAYNEQFF. DNA of the CDR3: TGTGCCAGCCCGGGGGCCTACAATGAGCAGTTCTTC.

The V call is TRBV28, the J call TRBJ1-2; 7 bases line up with TRBD1. The trim removed 3 bases at V and 4 bases at J, leaving 2 bases unmatched. CDR1 and CDR2 from the germline V gene are MDHEN and SYDVKM. CDR3 size: 13 residues. CDR3 region: CASSFRDSYGYTF. The CDR3 DNA reads as TGTGCCAGCAGTTTTCGGGACAGCTATGGCTACACCTTC.

There are a few counts of this clone. Other DNA variants within this sample encode the same CDR3. V usage is TRBV7-3 and J usage is TRBJ2-3; tentative D call: TRBD1 (5 bases). V lost 1 base to trimming and J lost 6 bases, with 8 bases between them. CDR3 size: 13 residues. Germline V CDR1 and CDR2: SGHTA, FQGTGA. CDR3 in amino acids: CASSLKRGDTQYF. CDR3 sequence (DNA): TGTGCCAGCAGCTTAAAAAGGGGCGATACGCAGTATTTT.

The V gene is TRBV6-2 or TRBV6-3, the J gene TRBJ1-2, with TRBD1 as a possible D gene (6 bases). In germline, CDR1 is MNHEY, CDR2 SVGEGT. The CDR3 sequence is 12 residues long. V lost 4 bases, J lost 8 bases, and 11 bases lay in between. In nucleotides, the CDR3 is TGTGCCAGCAGTTTAGGGACATCCGGCTACACCTTC. Residues: CASSLGTSGYTF.

The rearrangement uses TRBV4-1 and TRBJ2-5; D may be TRBD2 (6 bases). The germline gives CDR1 MGHRA, CDR2 YSYEKL. CDR3 size: 14 residues. V lost 3 bases and J lost 5, with 13 bases in between. CDR3 region: CASSQGQGLETQYF. DNA of the CDR3: TGCGCCAGCAGCCAGGGGCAGGGACTTGAGACCCAGTACTTC.

This sequence joins TRBV5-1 and TRBJ2-7; D may be TRBD2 (6 bases). CDR3 length: 12 amino acids. Germline V CDR1 and CDR2: SGHRS, YFSETQ. Trimming pared 6 bases from V and 1 base from J, leaving 8 bases between. The CDR3 loop reads CASTRDSYEQYF. CDR3 nucleotides: TGCGCCAGCACGCGGGATTCCTACGAGCAGTACTTC.

The chain employs TRBV15 and TRBJ1-5, with D unresolved. The CDR3 length is 19 residues. Germline CDR1 LNHNV, CDR2 YYDKDF (reference sequence). V shed 0 bases and J shed 2 bases, with 20 bases lying between them. In DNA, the CDR3 is TGTGCCACCAGCAGAGATAGGGAGGTCGCGATACGGGGCAATCAGCCCCAGCATTTT. This sequence encodes CATSRDREVAIRGNQPQHF.

The V and J genes are TRBV9 and TRBJ1-2; 12 positions agree with TRBD1. This CDR3 has 14 amino acids. The V and J ends lost 2 bases and 8 bases, in that order; junction bases with no gene match: 4. Germline CDR1 SGDLS, CDR2 YYNGEE. In DNA, the CDR3 is TGTGCCAGCAGCGTGGGACAGGGGGCGAGAGGCTACACCTTC. Its translation: CASSVGQGARGYTF.

This clone was observed a handful of times. The chain recombines TRBV29-1 with TRBJ2-3, with D perhaps TRBD2 (5 bases). V was pared by 4 bases and J by 3 bases, with 14 bases between. CDR1 is SQVTM and CDR2 is ANQGSEA in the germline V gene. There are 14 residues in the CDR3. The CDR3 protein is CSVAAAQRTDTQYF. CDR3 nucleotides: TGCAGCGTTGCAGCGGCTCAGCGTACAGATACGCAGTATTTT.

V gene TRBV12-3 or TRBV12-4 combines with J gene TRBJ2-5, with a tentative D call TRBD2 (6 bases). The germline V and J ends were trimmed by 3 bases and 5 bases, with 10 bases remaining between them. This CDR3 contains 13 residues. The CDR3 loop is CASSLGLMETQYF. Written as DNA, the CDR3 is TGTGCCAGCAGTTTGGGACTTATGGAGACCCAGTACTTC.

The genes are TRBV6-1 and TRBJ1-3; no reliable D call. CDR1 and CDR2 (germline): MNHNS, SASEGT. The CDR3 is 16 residues long. The V and J ends lost 1 base and 7 bases respectively, with 17 bases between them. In nucleotides, the CDR3 is TGTGCCAGCAGTGAAGGAGATACCCCCCGGTGGAACACCATATATTTT. It encodes CASSEGDTPRWNTIYF.

In this sample, this clone turned up once. The chain combines TRBV11-2 with TRBJ2-5; TRBD2 agrees at 10 bases. There are 17 residues in the CDR3. Germline CDR1 reads SGHAT; CDR2 reads FQNNGV. The J segment lost 1 base and the V segment lost 3 bases, leaving 8 bases of the junction unmatched. The CDR3 loop is CASSFGRTSGIQETQYF. The CDR3 bases are TGTGCCAGCAGCTTTGGCAGGACTAGCGGAATCCAAGAGACCCAGTACTTC.

The chain recombines TRBV2 with TRBJ2-2; D may be TRBD1 (6 bases). The CDR3 is made up of 15 amino acids. Trimming removed 6 bases at V and 0 bases at J, with 11 bases between. CDR1 SNHLY and CDR2 FYNNEI come from the germline V gene. DNA for the CDR3: TGTGCCAGCAGGCTGGACAGCGCGAACACCGGGGAGCTGTTTTTT. This codes for CASRLDSANTGELFF.

The J gene is TRBJ1-2, the V gene TRBV28; unclear D gene. Germline loops: CDR1 MDHEN, CDR2 SYDVKM. V was trimmed by 3 bases and J by 0 bases, leaving 11 bases between them. The CDR3 is 15 residues long. CDR3 bases: TGTGCCAGCAGTTTCCCCACCGGGACTAACTATGGCTACACCTTC. It encodes CASSFPTGTNYGYTF.